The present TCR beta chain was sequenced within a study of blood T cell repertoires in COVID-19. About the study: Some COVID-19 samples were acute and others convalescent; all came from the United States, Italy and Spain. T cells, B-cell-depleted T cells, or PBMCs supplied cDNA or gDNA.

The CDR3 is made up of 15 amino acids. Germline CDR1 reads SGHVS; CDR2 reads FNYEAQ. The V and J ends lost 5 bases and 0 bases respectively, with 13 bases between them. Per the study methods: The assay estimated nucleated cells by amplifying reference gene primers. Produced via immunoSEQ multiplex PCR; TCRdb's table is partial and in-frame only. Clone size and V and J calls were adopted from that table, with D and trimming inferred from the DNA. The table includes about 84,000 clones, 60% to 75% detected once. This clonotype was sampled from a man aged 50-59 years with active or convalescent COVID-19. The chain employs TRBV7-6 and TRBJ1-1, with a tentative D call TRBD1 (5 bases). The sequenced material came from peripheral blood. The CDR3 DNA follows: TGTGCCAGCAGCCCAGGGTGGGCCATGAACACTGAAGCTTTCTTT. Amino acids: CASSPGWAMNTEAFF.